A single sample is the source of the 9 T cell receptor beta chains below, sequenced in a study of long-term antiretroviral therapy in people with HIV. Runs used v3.0 of the immunoSEQ assay and were done at survey level. TCRdb keeps only in-frame clones here, not all; method: immunoSEQ multiplex PCR. The sample shows under 20,000 clones, 81% of them seen only once. This sample comprised unsorted PBMCs, obtained around 1.3 years before starting antiretroviral therapy. All receptors come from a man under 40 with HIV.

In its sample, this clone was seen once. This chain links TRBV25-1 with TRBJ2-5; D might be TRBD1 (5 bases). The end of the DNA is better explained by TRBJ2-7, so the J call may be wrong. The CDR3 spans 14 residues. Germline V gene sequence: CDR1 MGHDK, CDR2 SYGVNS. CDR3 bases: TGTGCCAGCAGTGAATGGGGCGGAACCTACGAGCAGTACTTC. Translation: CASSEWGGTYEQYF.

Sample share makes this clone large (0.1 to 1%). This rearrangement joins TRBV6-6 to TRBJ2-5, with D perhaps TRBD1 (7 bases). The CDR3 has 11 amino acids. V lost 7 bases and J lost 7, with 10 bases in between. CDR1 and CDR2 (germline): MNHNY, SVGAGI (reference sequence). The CDR3 here is CASTQGGTQYF. CDR3 DNA: TGTGCCAGCACCCAGGGGGGGACCCAGTACTTC.

The chain couples TRBV11-2 to TRBJ2-2; D is unresolved. The CDR3 runs to 13 residues. CDR1 is SGHAT and CDR2 is FQNNGV in the germline V gene. Deletions cut 1 base from V and 6 bases from J, with 6 bases between. For the CDR3, the DNA is TGTGCCAGCAGCTTAGCTCTCTCCGGGGAGCTGTTTTTT. This translates into CASSLALSGELFF.

V is TRBV19 and J is TRBJ1-5; no clear D gene. The germline V gene encodes CDR1 LNHDA and CDR2 SQIVND (reference sequence). This CDR3 comprises 15 residues. The V end lost 5 bases, the J end lost 4 bases, and 15 bases lay between the germline ends. In DNA, the CDR3 is TGTGCCAGTAGTCCCGTTATGGGATCGAATCAGCCCCAGCATTTT. Translating it yields CASSPVMGSNQPQHF.

The J gene is TRBJ2-3, the V gene TRBV5-4, with D hard to call. V was pared by 2 bases and J by 5 bases, with 9 bases between. The CDR3 sequence is 13 residues long. CDR1 SGHNT and CDR2 YYREEE come from the germline V gene (reference sequence). The CDR3 loop is CASSFLGIDTQYF. The DNA for the CDR3 is TGTGCCAGCAGCTTTCTAGGTATAGATACGCAGTATTTT.

Within the sample, this clone is medium-sized. This chain's CDR3 is CASRGTEVAEAFF. The CDR3 DNA sequence: TGTGCCAGCAGAGGGACAGAAGTAGCTGAAGCTTTCTTT. V usage is TRBV27 and J usage is TRBJ1-1; the match to TRBD1 covers 7 bases. Unmatched junction bases numbered 7, after V lost 6 bases and J lost 6 bases. Germline loops: CDR1 MNHEY, CDR2 SMNVEV (reference sequence). The CDR3 is made up of 13 amino acids.

The rearrangement joins TRBV10-3 to TRBJ2-1; D is unclear. With 4 bases removed from V and 6 bases from J, the gap between germline ends came to 4 bases. The CDR3 totals 11 residues. Germline assignment: CDR1 ENHRY and CDR2 SYGVKD. The CDR3 sequence: CAISGSNEQFF. CDR3 sequence (DNA): TGTGCCATCAGTGGTTCCAATGAGCAGTTCTTC.

This chain connects TRBV9 to TRBJ2-3; D could derive from TRBD1 or TRBD2 (5 bases each). The CDR3 consists of 15 residues. CDR1 and CDR2 from the germline V gene are SGDLS and YYNGEE. Trimming cost V 0 bases and J 4 bases, with 12 bases left between them. CDR3 nucleotides: TGTGCCAGCAGCGTAGTGGGGGTGGGGCCAGATACGCAGTATTTT. It yields the protein CASSVVGVGPDTQYF.

V usage is TRBV19 and J usage is TRBJ2-7; no clear D gene. Germline V gene lookup returns CDR1 LNHDA and CDR2 SQIVND (reference sequence). Trimming shortened V by 4 bases and J by 3 bases, and 16 bases separated the two germline ends. This CDR3 contains 15 residues. The chain's CDR3 is CASSTPGRSSYEQYF. In DNA, the CDR3 is TGTGCCAGTAGTACTCCTGGTCGCAGCAGCTACGAGCAGTACTTC.